The sequence of this T cell receptor (beta chain) was determined in a study of T cell repertoires in cytomegalovirus infection. Background on the study: Shared public TCR beta signatures pointed to both CMV infection and a matching HLA type.

Study results and limitations: Carriage of CMV together with the relevant HLA was identifiable through cumulative public TCR beta family frequency. Dominating the ex vivo response were TCR beta clonotypes that were CMV-specific and HLA-C-restricted.

The V end lost 1 base, the J end lost 6 bases, and 12 bases lay between the germline ends. The CDR3 runs 14 residues. Germline V lookup: CDR1 LNHNV, CDR2 YYDKDF (reference sequence). TCRdb processed the reads anew with MiXCR; each CDR3 protein has one entry. The data show 310,000 or so distinct CDR3 sequences, around 25% seen once. In regard to this clonotype: Its antigen is not known.

The sample consisted of PBMCs. The receptor was isolated from a human donor in good health (CMV status not recorded). Some clones in this sample may be carry-over from other donors' samples. The V gene is TRBV15, the J gene TRBJ1-1; D uncertain. The CDR3 region has the DNA TGTGCCACCAGCAGAGCCGGCACCAAGGCTGAAGCTTTCTTT. Amino acid sequence: CATSRAGTKAEAFF.